The 18 T cell receptor beta chains listed next were all sequenced from one sample in a study of shared clonotypes between healthy human individuals. The data were produced by immunoSEQ multiplex PCR, yet TCRdb's version contains in-frame clones alone and is incomplete. This table holds 2,500,000 or so clones, around 94% found once. The source material was naive CD4+ T cells sorted from blood. The sample's subset: CD45RA+ positively selected. The source of these receptors is a man between 18 and 35 years old in good health.

A note on this clone: The sample contains more than one DNA sequence encoding this CDR3. The rearrangement joins TRBV30 to TRBJ2-1; D not resolved. V lost 0 bases, J lost 1 base, and 7 bases lay in between. Germline assignment: CDR1 GTSNPN and CDR2 SVGIG (reference sequence). The CDR3 has 14 amino acids. In DNA, the CDR3 is TGTGCCTGGAGTGTCCGAGCGTCCTACAATGAGCAGTTCTTC. Its protein is CAWSVRASYNEQFF.

The rearrangement uses TRBV4-3 and TRBJ2-7; D is ambiguous. With 1 base removed from V and 1 base from J, the gap between germline ends came to 11 bases. The CDR3 length is 15 residues. Germline V gene data show CDR1 as LGHNA and CDR2 as YSLEER. For the CDR3, the DNA is TGCGCCAGCAGCCAAGGGGTGGGCGATTCCTACGAGCAGTACTTC. It translates to CASSQGVGDSYEQYF.

V is TRBV10-3 and J is TRBJ1-2; D remains unclear. Trimming removed 4 bases at V and 4 bases at J, with 16 bases between. The CDR3 spans 15 residues. Germline lookup yields CDR1 ENHRY and CDR2 SYGVKD. CDR3 nucleotides: TGTGCCATCAGTGTTCGAGGAAATGTTGGCTATGGCTACACCTTC. Translating it yields CAISVRGNVGYGYTF.

This sequence joins TRBV7-9 and TRBJ1-4; the D is unclear. Germline V gene sequence: CDR1 SEHNR, CDR2 FQNEAQ (reference sequence). This CDR3 is built from 15 residues. Trimming took 1 base from V and 6 from J, leaving 12 bases between them. The CDR3 loop is CASSLGQVPDEKLFF. CDR3 coding DNA: TGTGCCAGCAGCTTAGGGCAGGTCCCTGATGAAAAACTGTTTTTT.

The chain employs TRBV6-5 and TRBJ1-2, with 10 bases fitting TRBD1. The CDR3 length is 14 residues. Trimming removed 6 bases from V and 2 bases from J; junction bases left unmatched: 3. The V gene's germline CDR1 is MNHEY and CDR2 SVGAGI. CDR3 sequence (DNA): TGTGCCAGCAGAAGACAGGGGGCGAACTATGGCTACACCTTC. It translates to CASRRQGANYGYTF.

The V call is TRBV7-8, the J call TRBJ2-5, with 9 bases that match TRBD1. CDR3 length equals 15 residues. J gave up 2 bases and V 8 bases, and 9 bases lay outside the gene matches. Germline assignment: CDR1 SGHVS and CDR2 FQNEAQ. CDR3 in DNA: TGTGCCAGCGACCGGACAGGGGTAGAGCAAGAGACCCAGTACTTC. This sequence encodes CASDRTGVEQETQYF.

The V gene is TRBV15, the J gene TRBJ1-3; unclear D gene. There are 16 residues in the CDR3. V shed 0 bases and J shed 0 bases, with 9 bases lying between them. CDR1 and CDR2 from the germline V gene are LNHNV and YYDKDF (reference sequence). DNA of the CDR3: TGTGCCACCAGCAGAGATCCATCATTCTCTGGAAACACCATATATTTT. It translates to CATSRDPSFSGNTIYF.

V and J are TRBV7-8 and TRBJ2-5; perhaps TRBD2 as D (6 bases). Germline assignment: CDR1 SGHVS and CDR2 FQNEAQ. The CDR3 sequence is 17 residues long. The V and J ends lost 5 bases and 5 bases respectively, with 24 bases between them. The CDR3, as DNA: TGTGCCAGCAGCGCTAACGGTCCTAGCGCTCCCCAGGAGACCCAGTACTTC. Its protein product is CASSANGPSAPQETQYF.

J is TRBJ2-1 and V is TRBV2; D is perhaps TRBD1 or TRBD2 (5 bases each). Germline V gives CDR1 SNHLY, CDR2 FYNNEI. This CDR3 has 12 amino acids. The germline V and J ends were trimmed by 4 bases and 9 bases, with 10 bases remaining between them. The CDR3 sequence is CASSVHGAEQFF. CDR3 sequence (DNA): TGTGCCAGCAGTGTCCACGGGGCTGAGCAGTTCTTC.

The chain joins TRBV19 to TRBJ2-5, with 13 bases that match TRBD2. Germline trimming cut 9 bases from V and 3 bases from J; bases unmatched to any gene: 10. The germline gives CDR1 LNHDA, CDR2 SQIVND (reference sequence). The CDR3 length is 16 residues. Here the CDR3 DNA reads TGTGCCAGCTCAGCCTTCGGGACTAGCGGGAAAGAGACCCAGTACTTC. Translating it yields CASSAFGTSGKETQYF.

The chain carries TRBV19 and TRBJ2-7; maybe TRBD2 (5 bases). CDR1 and CDR2 from the germline V gene are LNHDA and SQIVND (reference sequence). The CDR3 consists of 14 residues. The V and J ends lost 8 bases and 2 bases respectively, with 16 bases between them. The CDR3 DNA reads as TGTGCCAGTCGGACTCACGAAAGTCCCTACGAGCAGTACTTC. Translating gives CASRTHESPYEQYF.

In the case of this clone: The sample contains more than one DNA sequence encoding this CDR3. The V call is TRBV11-2, the J call TRBJ2-1, with 13 bases lining up with TRBD2. The CDR3 is 14 amino acids. CDR1 SGHAT and CDR2 FQNNGV come from the germline V gene. Trimming removed 1 base from V and 10 bases from J; junction bases left unmatched: 1. CDR3 in DNA: TGTGCCAGCAGCTTAGGACTAGCGGGAGGAGAGCAGTTCTTC. This sequence encodes CASSLGLAGGEQFF.

The count of this clone is one. The CDR3 reads CASSSRTENTEAFF. Written as DNA, the CDR3 is TGTGCCAGCAGTTCCCGGACAGAAAACACTGAAGCTTTCTTT. V and J are TRBV27 and TRBJ1-1; D perhaps matches TRBD1 (6 bases). V was clipped by 4 bases and J by 2 bases, with 11 bases between them. The CDR3 has 14 amino acids. The germline V gene encodes CDR1 MNHEY and CDR2 SMNVEV (reference sequence).

The CDR3: CASSYRQGASGNTEAFF. DNA of the CDR3: TGTGCCAGCAGTTACAGACAGGGGGCTTCTGGGAACACTGAAGCTTTCTTT. The gene calls are TRBV28 and TRBJ1-1, with 10 bases fitting TRBD1. The CDR3 spans 17 residues. Germline CDR1 is MDHEN and CDR2 is SYDVKM. The V and J ends lost 4 bases and 1 base, in that order; junction bases with no gene match: 9.

Concerning this clone: Additional DNA sequences in this sample encode the identical CDR3. The chain combines TRBV7-9 with TRBJ2-6; D might be TRBD1 (5 bases). The CDR3 runs to 15 residues. Germline values: CDR1 SEHNR, CDR2 FQNEAQ (reference sequence). The V gene lost 3 bases and the J gene lost 2 bases, with 8 bases spanning the gap. The CDR3 spells CASSLLGAGANVLTF. The DNA for the CDR3 is TGTGCCAGCAGCTTGTTAGGGGCTGGGGCCAACGTCCTGACTTTC.

J is TRBJ2-1 and V is TRBV18; the match to TRBD2 covers 10 bases. CDR1 KGHSH and CDR2 LQKENI come from the germline V gene. The CDR3 extends over 18 amino acids. Unmatched junction bases numbered 12, after V lost 3 bases and J lost 4 bases. The DNA for the CDR3 is TGTGCCAGCTCACCCCGAACCCACGGGACTAGCGTTTACAATGAGCAGTTCTTC. Amino acid sequence: CASSPRTHGTSVYNEQFF.

About this clone: This specimen includes other DNA sequences encoding the same CDR3. The rearrangement uses TRBV5-1 and TRBJ1-5, with D possibly being TRBD1 (6 bases). CDR3 length: 14 residues. Per germline, CDR1 SGHRS and CDR2 YFSETQ. V was shortened by 0 bases and J by 4 bases, with 8 bases between the two germline ends. The CDR3, as DNA: TGCGCCAGCAGCTTGGAAGGGGGAAATCAGCCCCAGCATTTT. Translation: CASSLEGGNQPQHF. The full variable domain, with the rest looked up from reference TRBV5-1 and TRBJ1-5, is KAGVTQTPRYLIKTRGQQVTLSCSPISGHRSVSWYQQTPGQGLQFLFEYFSETQRNKGNFPGRFSGRQFSNSRSEMNVSTLELGDSALYLCASSLEGGNQPQHFGDGTRLSIL.

The rearrangement joins TRBV6-1 to TRBJ2-7, with 7 bases that match TRBD1. Germline V gives CDR1 MNHNS, CDR2 SASEGT. V gave up 6 bases and J gave up 3 bases; unmatched junction bases: 11. The CDR3 has 15 amino acids. CDR3 protein: CASREKTGSSYEQYF. In DNA form, the CDR3 reads TGTGCCAGCAGGGAGAAGACAGGGTCAAGCTACGAGCAGTACTTC.